The clone carrying this T cell receptor beta chain was seen a handful of times. This entry belongs to a study of patients and donors after allogeneic stem cell transplantation. V was pared by 5 bases and J by 4 bases, with 11 bases between. CDR1 and CDR2 (germline): SQVTM, ANQGSEA. CDR3 length: 13 amino acids. TCRdb ran MiXCR on the RT-PCR reads and lists one entry per CDR3 protein. The data contain about a million distinct CDR3 sequences, around 17% of them singletons. The chain is built from TRBV29-1 and TRBJ2-2; D ambiguous. Specimen: blood, either unsorted or a sorted T cell fraction (not recorded which). The receptor's source is a human donor who was either an allogeneic HSCT recipient or a stem cell or donor lymphocyte infusion donor (not recorded which). It is not recorded whose cells these are; they may come from a transplant donor. DNA of the CDR3: TGCAGCGTTTGTCAGGACCTCACCGGGGAGCTGTTTTTT. This sequence encodes CSVCQDLTGELFF.